The sequence of this T cell receptor (beta chain) was determined in a study of glioma-infiltrating T cells. The length of the CDR3 is 15 residues. With V trimmed by 1 base and J by 1 base, 2 bases remained unmatched. Per germline, CDR1 SGHTA and CDR2 FQGNSA. Only one count was recorded for this clonotype. Its antigen is not known. This clone may be a read error of a much larger clone one base away. TCR alpha and beta CDR3 regions were amplified from RNA using iRepertoire nested multiplex PCR. Tissue mRNA or PBMC total RNA, roughly 95-400 ng, went into one-step reverse transcription and amplification. TCRdb ran MiXCR on the multiplex PCR reads and lists one entry per CDR3 protein. The data hold approximately 100,000 distinct CDR3 sequences, with 25% observed a single time. Overall study results and limits: Tissue and blood shared very few CDR3 sequences. Tissue-blood divergence was below expectation in non-neoplastic patients, above in gliomas.

Material for sequencing was glioma tissue, nonneoplastic brain tissue, or PBMCs (not recorded which). The receptor's source is a human donor with low-grade glioma or glioblastoma, undergoing nonglioma brain surgery, or in good health (not recorded which). The genes are TRBV7-2 and TRBJ2-3; 7 bases agree with TRBD2. The CDR3 DNA follows: TGTGCCAGCAGCTTAGAGGCGGGGGGCACAGATACGCAGTATTTT. The encoded protein is CASSLEAGGTDTQYF.